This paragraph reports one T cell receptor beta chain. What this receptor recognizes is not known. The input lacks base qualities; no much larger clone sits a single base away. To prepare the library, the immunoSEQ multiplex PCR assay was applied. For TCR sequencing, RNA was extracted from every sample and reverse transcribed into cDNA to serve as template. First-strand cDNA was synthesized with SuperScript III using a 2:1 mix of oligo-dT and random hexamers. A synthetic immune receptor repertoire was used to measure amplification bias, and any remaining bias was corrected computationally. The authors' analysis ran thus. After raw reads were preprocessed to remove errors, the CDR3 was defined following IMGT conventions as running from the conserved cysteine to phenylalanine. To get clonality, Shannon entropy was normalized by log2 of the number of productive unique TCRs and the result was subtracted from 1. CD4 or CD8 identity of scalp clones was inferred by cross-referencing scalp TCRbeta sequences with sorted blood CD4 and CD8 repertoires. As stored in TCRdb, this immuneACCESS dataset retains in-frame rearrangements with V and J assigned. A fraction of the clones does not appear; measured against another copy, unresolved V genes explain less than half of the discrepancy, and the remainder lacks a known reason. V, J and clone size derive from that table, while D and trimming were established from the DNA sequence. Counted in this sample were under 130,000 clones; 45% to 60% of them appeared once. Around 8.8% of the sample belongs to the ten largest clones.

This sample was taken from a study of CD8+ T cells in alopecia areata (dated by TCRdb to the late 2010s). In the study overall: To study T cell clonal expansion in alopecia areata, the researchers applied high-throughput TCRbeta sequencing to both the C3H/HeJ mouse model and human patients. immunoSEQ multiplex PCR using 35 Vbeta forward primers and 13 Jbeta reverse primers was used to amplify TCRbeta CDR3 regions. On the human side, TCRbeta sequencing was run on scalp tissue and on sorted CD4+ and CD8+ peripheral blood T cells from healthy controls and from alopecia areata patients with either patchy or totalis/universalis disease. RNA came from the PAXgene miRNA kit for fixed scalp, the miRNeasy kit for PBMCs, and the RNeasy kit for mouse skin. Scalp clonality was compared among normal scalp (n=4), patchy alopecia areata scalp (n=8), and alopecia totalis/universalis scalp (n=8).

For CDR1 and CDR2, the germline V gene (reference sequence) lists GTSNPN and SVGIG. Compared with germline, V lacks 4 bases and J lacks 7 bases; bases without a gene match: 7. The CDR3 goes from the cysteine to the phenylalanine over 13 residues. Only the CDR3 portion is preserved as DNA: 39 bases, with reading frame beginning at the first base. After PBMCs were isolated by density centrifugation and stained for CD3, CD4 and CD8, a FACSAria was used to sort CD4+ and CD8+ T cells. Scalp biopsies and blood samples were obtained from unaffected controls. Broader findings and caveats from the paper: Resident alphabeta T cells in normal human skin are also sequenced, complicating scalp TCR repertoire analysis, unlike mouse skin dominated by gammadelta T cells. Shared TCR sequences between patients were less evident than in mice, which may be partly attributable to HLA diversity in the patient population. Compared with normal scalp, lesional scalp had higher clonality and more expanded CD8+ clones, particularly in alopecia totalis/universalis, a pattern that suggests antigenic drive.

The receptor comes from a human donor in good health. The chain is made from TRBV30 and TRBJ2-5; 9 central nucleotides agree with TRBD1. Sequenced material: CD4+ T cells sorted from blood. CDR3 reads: CAWTRQGVGTQYF. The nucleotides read TGTGCCTGGACCCGACAGGGGGTGGGGACCCAGTACTTC.